At least ten counts were recorded for the clone carrying this T cell receptor beta chain. Antigen: not known. There are 15 residues in the CDR3. The trim removed 4 bases at V and 4 bases at J, leaving 8 bases unmatched. Germline CDR1 SGHRS, CDR2 YFSETQ. Libraries for TCR beta were made by quantitative 5'-RACE with molecular barcodes. TCRdb reanalysed the 5' RACE reads using MiXCR and keeps one entry per CDR3 protein. The sample contains 45,000 or so distinct CDR3 sequences, approximately 10% of which appear only once. The sample comes from a study of CD8 T cells in ankylosing spondylitis. Study-wide results and limits: Matched synovial fluid from ankylosing spondylitis patients was reported to be enriched for disease-linked clones. Clones linked with disease were CD8+ and fairly uncommon in the peripheral blood. For ankylosing spondylitis blood, a TCR beta motif of 7 or 8 highly homologous variants appeared characteristic.

This TCR was sampled from a male donor with ankylosing spondylitis or in good health (not recorded which). Sequenced material: blood, either unsorted or a sorted T cell fraction (not recorded which). The chain uses TRBV5-1 and TRBJ1-1; 9 positions match TRBD1. The chain's CDR3 is CASSPDRGLGTEAFF. The DNA of the CDR3 is TGCGCCAGCAGCCCCGACAGGGGGTTAGGCACTGAAGCTTTCTTT.